This paragraph covers one TCR beta chain sequence. Its antigen target is currently unknown. Base qualities are missing; no much larger clone stands one base away. The CDR3 has 14 amino acids, counting the end cysteine and phenylalanine. Only CDR3 DNA is held: 42 bases, read in frame from base 1. From V the trimming removes 2 bases and from J it removes 7 bases, while the gene matches leave 5 bases of the junction unaccounted for. The germline V gene (reference sequence) specifies MNHNY as CDR1 and SVGAGI as CDR2. Library creation used the immunoSEQ multiplex PCR assay. A mixture of 60 forward primers for TCR Vbeta segments and 13 reverse primers for TCR Jbeta segments was used in the multiplex PCR. Amplification of the CDR3 region of rearranged TCR beta genes was performed with a multiplex PCR assay on genomic DNA. The amplified TCR beta libraries were sequenced on the Illumina HiSeq System as 87-base-pair reads. The published analysis was carried out like this. A later analysis counted 75 million to 100 million unique TCR beta chains across the 666 repertoires, and roughly 11 million of these chains were shared by at least two donors. A nearest-neighbor algorithm error-corrected the raw reads and collapsed the reads into unique sequences, merging closely related sequences to remove PCR and sequencing errors. CDR3 sequences were aligned to IMGT reference sequences to assign V, D and J gene segments. For a sequence to be retained, a match of at least six nucleotides was required to both a V gene segment and a J gene segment. Rearrangements were classified as productive when the CDR3 lacked stop codons and remained in frame with V and J, and all other rearrangements were classified as non-productive. CDR3 was defined by IMGT convention, running from the second conserved V-encoded cysteine to the conserved J-encoded phenylalanine. In an earlier analysis of 550 to 650 of the donors, sequences lacking an unambiguous match to a single V gene segment were excluded. In an earlier analysis of several hundred of the donors, a V segment was called functional when productive rearrangements were above 56.7%, and segregating when the standard deviation between donors exceeded 5%. A statistical classification framework was developed to diagnose cytomegalovirus status using the catalog of TCR beta chain sequences. In a later analysis, V and J genes were assigned by comparing TCR nucleotide sequences against IMGT/GENE-DB human TR gene sequences. In a later analysis, CDR3 sequences and most-parsimonious VDJ recombination scenarios were assigned using the TCRdist pipeline. In a later analysis, each TCR beta chain was defined by its CDR3 amino acid sequence together with its V-gene family, and reads lacking a unique V-gene family were excluded. A later analysis removed 600 or so highly shared, low-generation-probability nucleotide sequences to deal with suspected cross-contamination and a sequencing artifact. A later analysis calculated a clonal expansion index for each public chain from normalized within-repertoire ranks of inferred template counts. In a later analysis, generation probabilities were computed with a VDJ recombination model fitted to out-of-frame rearrangements, and the resulting probabilities were checked against IGoR. A later analysis scored TCR-TCR, TCR-HLA and TCR-CMV co-occurrence with hypergeometric tests, applying a repertoire-size bias correction to TCR pairs. A later analysis estimated false discovery rates by permuting HLA or CMV assignments 20 times. In a later analysis, co-occurring TCRs were grouped with DBSCAN, and TCRdist sequence similarity was added when clustering was performed within HLA-allele-positive subsets. Repertoires with fewer than 30,000 or more than 120,000 public chains, plus five repertoires with anomalous nucleotide sharing, were excluded from co-occurrence clustering. Not all clones reach the TCRdb copy of this immuneACCESS table, which keeps in-frame sequences only. Checked studies attribute under half of the gap to unresolved V genes and leave the rest unexplained. That table supplies the V and J calls and clone size; D and trimming were determined from the DNA. In all, the sample holds about 91,000 clones, and 78% of those were seen once. The ten most abundant clones make up 4.4% of the sample.

In total, fewer than 750 healthy bone marrow donors made up the cohort. Cohort members were all nominally healthy when sampled, although unrecorded immune exposures were likely present. The donor was CMV seropositive and belonged to the group of about 290 seropositive cohort members. A peripheral blood sample was collected from each donor, and TCR beta sequencing was performed on peripheral blood mononuclear cells. The Qiagen DNeasy Blood Extraction Kit was used to extract genomic DNA from the blood cell samples. This specimen comes from a study of cytomegalovirus exposure and HLA in healthy donors listed by TCRdb under 2017. For the wider study: According to an earlier analysis of a few hundred of the donors, 200 million or so T cells yielded approximately 120 million unique TCR beta sequences and about 300 Gb of sequence data. An early release that covered fewer than 750 HLA-typed donors contained approximately 300 gigabases of sequencing data and 85 million to 100 million unique TCR sequences. Among 398 genotyped donors of the cohort, an average of about 220,000 unique TCR beta nucleotide sequences was sequenced per donor, of which about 18% were non-productive. Of the roughly 400 genotyped donors, 65% to 90% fell in the genetic ancestry cluster associated with self-reported Caucasian donors. The study combined high-throughput TCR immunosequencing, statistical association of individual TCRs with disease status, and machine learning to predict cytomegalovirus infection status. A later genetic analysis used genome-wide SNP genotypes for 398 of the 666 donors, treating that subset as a discovery cohort. Roughly 5 DR-DQ haplotypes were treated as single units for association and clustering because of strong linkage in the cohort. The number of donors typed differed by locus, with roughly 620-630 for A, B, C, DRB1 and DQB1, more than 500 for DQA1, 600 to 610 for DPA1, and 450 to 480 for DPB1. Every discovery cohort repertoire had been produced on one sequencing platform. A later analysis re-analyzed previously published TCR beta repertoires from about 730 donors and added high-resolution HLA genotyping to study TCR occurrence patterns. Donor age, sex, ethnicity and CMV serostatus were compiled alongside the repertoire data. In addition to the first cohort of 650 to 800 subjects, a separate validation cohort of over 90 different subjects was used. The later analysis used no new phenotypic data to find candidate immune exposures, relying instead on TCR beta sequences and their occurrence across donors. HLA typing covered class I and class II loci at four-digit resolution. The T cell repertoires of several hundred subjects were profiled by immunosequencing and related to cytomegalovirus serostatus. An earlier analysis of some 500 of the donors used high-throughput TCR beta sequencing to judge whether each TCR beta V gene segment behaved as functional or pseudogenic. The study aimed to test whether cataloging public T cell receptors could reveal signatures of past pathogen exposure. Overall study results and their limits: In a later analysis, most CMV-associated TCR beta chains were found to appear HLA-restricted, with HLA associations seemingly driven largely by CMV exposure. A later analysis associated about 17,000 TCR beta sequences with specific HLA alleles at a false discovery rate of 0.05. In a later genetic analysis, fewer N-insertions in productive TCRs were reported among donors in an Asian-associated ancestry cluster than the roughly 670-donor mean. The classifier was reported to diagnose cytomegalovirus status with high specificity and sensitivity in both the original cohort and the validation cohort. A few of the identified cytomegalovirus-associated TCR beta chains were confirmed in vitro to be specific for cytomegalovirus antigens. Most TCR sequences were observed very rarely across donors, whereas some public TCRs were present in many individuals. A group of highly shared sequence variants was considered likely to be a technical artifact of the sequencing pipeline. In a later analysis, TCR association rates were found to vary across HLA loci, with the most associated TCRs seen for DRB1 alleles and the fewest for HLA-C alleles. An earlier analysis of roughly 570 of the donors showed that most TCR beta V segments appeared in productive rearrangements either about 90% or about 30% of the time, which broadly matched IMGT annotations. It was suggested by the authors that the approach could potentially be generalized to other disease states and immunological phenotypes. Some IMGT-functional V segments, including TRBV6-2 and TRBV6-3, could not be told apart with the 87-base-pair reads, so those segments were excluded. Sequencing depth was assumed to be roughly uniform across donors in the presence/absence analyses, though that assumption may not hold. A later analysis found that HLA-associated TCR beta chains were more clonally expanded and had lower generation probabilities than equally common non-associated chains. In a later analysis, several top co-occurrence clusters were reported to appear linked to parvovirus B19, influenza, CMV and Epstein-Barr virus. Linkage disequilibrium might explain the correlated functional status among segregating V segments, but an unknown experimental factor could not be ruled out. A total of fewer than 200 TCR beta chains were listed by the study as associated with cytomegalovirus. In a later genetic analysis, a missense DCLRE1C variant was associated with V-gene and J-gene trimming of TCR beta chains, and the association was replicated in an independent cohort. A further reported finding was that TCR beta sequences accurately predicted the HLA-A and HLA-B alleles for most subjects in the first cohort. Because HLA typing was unavailable for some donors at each locus, only the typed subset was used in association tests. Because counts were too low, seventeen rarely observed V segments, including chromosome 9 orphons, were excluded from the earlier analysis of fewer than 650 of the donors. CMV serostatus was the only immune exposure information available for the cohort. When HLA alleles, especially DR and DQ, strongly co-occurred, TCR associations were difficult to assign to individual alleles. Only TCR beta chains were sequenced in this cohort, and the absence of alpha or paired-chain data limited detectable features.

This sequence uses TRBV6-6 and TRBJ1-2; TRBD1 aligns with 9 central bases. The TCR comes from a male donor in good health and CMV-seropositive. Sequenced sample: PBMCs. The nucleotide sequence is given as TGTGCCAGCAGTTACGGACAGGGGAGGATTGGCTACACCTTC. This codes for CASSYGQGRIGYTF.